Sequencing of this T cell receptor (beta chain) was carried out in a study of T cell responses to AZD1222 COVID-19 vaccine. General study findings and limits: Reports say nearly half of spike-specific TCRs go after unmutated variant regions. Distributed over spike, vaccine-associated CD4 TCRs predominated at 160-218 and 743-854.

Sequencing used immunoSEQ multiplex PCR; TCRdb keeps in-frame clones, though not all of them. This sample yields about 180,000 clones, of which around 90% are seen a single time; around 2% belongs to the top ten. About this clone: Its antigen remains unidentified.

Investigators merged groups given second doses at roughly 4 or roughly 12 weeks. CDR1 is ENHRY and CDR2 is SYGVKD in the germline V gene. The trim removed 4 bases at V and 2 bases at J, leaving 3 bases unmatched. The CDR3 covers 15 residues. This chain uses TRBV10-3 with TRBJ2-5, with TRBD2 identical over 11 bases. The receptor was derived from an adult who received the AZD1222 COVID-19 vaccine. This specimen consisted of peripheral blood, obtained 28 days after the second AZD1222 dose. In DNA form, the CDR3 reads TGTGCCATCAGTGGCACTAGCGGGGGACAAGAGACCCAGTACTTC. Translation gives CAISGTSGGQETQYF.